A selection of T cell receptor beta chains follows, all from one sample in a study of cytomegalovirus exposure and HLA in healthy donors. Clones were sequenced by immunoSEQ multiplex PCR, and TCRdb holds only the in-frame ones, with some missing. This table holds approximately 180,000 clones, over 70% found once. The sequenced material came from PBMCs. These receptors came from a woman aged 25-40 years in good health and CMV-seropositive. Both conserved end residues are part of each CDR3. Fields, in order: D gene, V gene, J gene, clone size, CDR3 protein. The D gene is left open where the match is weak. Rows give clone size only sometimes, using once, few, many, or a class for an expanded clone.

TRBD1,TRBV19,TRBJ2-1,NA,CASSIDGTGTRYNEQFF
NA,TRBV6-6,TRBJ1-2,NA,CASSYGGGGGEYGYTF
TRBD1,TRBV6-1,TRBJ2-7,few,CASSDSWTGSPYEQYF
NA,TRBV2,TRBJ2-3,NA,CATDPPGMSQYF
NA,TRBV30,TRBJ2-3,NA,CAWEDSRTDTQYF
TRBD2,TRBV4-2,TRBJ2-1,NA,CASSQVGGLAGVGEQFF
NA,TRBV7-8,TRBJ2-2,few,CASEPEAGWATGELFF
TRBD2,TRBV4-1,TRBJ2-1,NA,CASSQEIPGLAGTEQFF
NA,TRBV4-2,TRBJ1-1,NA,CASSQALGRGIGRNTEAFF
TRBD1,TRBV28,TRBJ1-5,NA,CASSPWQTGNQPQHF
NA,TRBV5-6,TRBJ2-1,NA,CASSDSANPYNEQFF
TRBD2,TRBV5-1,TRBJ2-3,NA,CASSLASGSTDTQYF
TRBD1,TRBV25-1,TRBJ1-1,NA,CASSVDRGQTEAFF
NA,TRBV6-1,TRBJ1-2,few,CASSLNRQVGGYTF
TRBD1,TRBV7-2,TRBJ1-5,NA,CASSDATGEGGPQHF
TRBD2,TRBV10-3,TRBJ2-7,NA,CAISESTSGSYEQYF
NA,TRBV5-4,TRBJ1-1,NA,CASSLKERGNTEAFF
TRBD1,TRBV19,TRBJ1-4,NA,CASSTQQGAVEKLFF
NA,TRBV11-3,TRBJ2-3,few,CASSPTSSTDTQYF
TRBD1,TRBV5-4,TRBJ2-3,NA,CASSVPGQGATGTDTQYF
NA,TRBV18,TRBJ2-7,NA,CASSLTYEGYEQYF
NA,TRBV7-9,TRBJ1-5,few,CASSFDWNQPQHF
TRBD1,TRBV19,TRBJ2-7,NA,CASSIAGQGLRNEQYF
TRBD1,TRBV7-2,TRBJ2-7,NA,CASRTQGAISYEQYF
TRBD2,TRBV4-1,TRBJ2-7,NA,CASSPGLAGGLRNEQYF
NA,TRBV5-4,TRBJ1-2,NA,CASSPGDPTYGYTF
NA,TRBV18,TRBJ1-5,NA,CASSPDPGENQPQHF